The text below deals with one T cell receptor beta chain. The sample originates from a study of blood T cell repertoires in COVID-19. Background on the study: Samples taken during acute and convalescent COVID-19 were collected in the United States, Italy and Spain. The cDNA or gDNA used as material had been derived from T cells, B-cell-depleted T cells, or PBMCs.

Original handling: Amplifying reference gene primers gave estimates of nucleated cell counts. Using immunoSEQ multiplex PCR, the repertoire was profiled, and TCRdb retains in-frame clones only, with some absent. V and J calls and clone size come straight from that table; D and trimming were deduced from the DNA. The sample lists around 200,000 clones, roughly 76% occurring once. V lost 0 bases, J lost 5 bases, and 11 bases lay in between. The CDR3 contains 14 residues. Germline CDR1 SGDLS, CDR2 YYNGEE. The sample comprised peripheral blood. This receptor was taken from a human donor in a cohort sampled during active COVID-19. The chain is built from TRBV9 and TRBJ2-5; D is perhaps TRBD2 (5 bases). The CDR3 nucleotides read TGTGCCAGCAGCGTAGGAGGGTTTGGGGAGACCCAGTACTTC. This sequence encodes CASSVGGFGETQYF.